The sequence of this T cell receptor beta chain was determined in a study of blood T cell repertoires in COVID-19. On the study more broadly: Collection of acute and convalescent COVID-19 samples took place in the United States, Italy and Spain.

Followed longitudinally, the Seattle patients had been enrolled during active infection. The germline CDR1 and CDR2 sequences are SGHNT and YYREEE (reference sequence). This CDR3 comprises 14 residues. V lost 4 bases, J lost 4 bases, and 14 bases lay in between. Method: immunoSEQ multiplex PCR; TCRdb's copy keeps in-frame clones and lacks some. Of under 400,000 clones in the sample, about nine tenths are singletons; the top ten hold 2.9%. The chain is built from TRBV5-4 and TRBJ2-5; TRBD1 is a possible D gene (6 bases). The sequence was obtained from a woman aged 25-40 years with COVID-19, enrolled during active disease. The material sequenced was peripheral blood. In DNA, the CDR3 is TGTGCCAGCAGCGGTGCAGGGGTCTCAGAGACCCAGTACTTC. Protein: CASSGAGVSETQYF.